These T cell receptor beta chains were read from a single sample in a study of response to subunit inactivated influenza vaccine. A single record per CDR3 protein comes from TCRdb applying MiXCR to the RT-PCR reads. The top ten clones hold roughly a tenth of a sample with some 850,000 distinct CDR3 sequences, 15% to 20% of them seen once. Sequenced here: PBMCs from blood, sampled roughly 5 days after vaccination. These receptors all stem from a man between 45 and 60 years old who received an inactivated influenza vaccine. Each CDR3 is given with its conserved first and last residue. The D gene is left open where the match is weak. Clone size is stated in some rows and not others, as once, few, many or a class when expanded.

v_call	d_call	j_call	clone_size	cdr3_aa	cdr3_nt
TRBV9	TRBD1	TRBJ2-1	few	CASSGGQGDNEQFF	TGTGCCAGCAGCGGGGGACAGGGGGACAATGAGCAGTTCTTC
TRBV19	-	TRBJ1-5	-	CASSIDPGSNQPQHF	TGTGCCAGTAGTATAGATCCAGGGAGCAATCAGCCCCAGCATTTT
TRBV15	TRBD2	TRBJ2-4	-	CATSRRGDILAKNIQYF	TGTGCCACCAGCAGGCGGGGGGACATACTAGCCAAAAACATTCAGTACTTC
TRBV5-1	-	TRBJ2-2	few	CASSLDRTGELFF	TGCGCCAGCAGCTTGGACCGCACCGGGGAGCTGTTTTTT
TRBV6-5	-	TRBJ2-5	many	CASSSPLTGEGETQYF	TGTGCCAGCAGTTCCCCCTTGACAGGGGAGGGGGAGACCCAGTACTTC
TRBV4-2	TRBD1	TRBJ2-5	-	CASSQESGQEETQYF	TGTGCCAGCAGCCAAGAATCCGGACAGGAGGAGACCCAGTACTTC
TRBV24-1	-	TRBJ2-2	-	CATSEGTSNTGELFF	TGTGCCACCAGTGAAGGGACGTCGAACACCGGGGAGCTGTTTTTT
TRBV12-3/TRBV12-4	-	TRBJ1-3	-	CASSLGLRVLSTIYF	TGTGCCAGCAGCCTGGGGTTGCGGGTGCTAAGCACCATATATTTT
TRBV15	-	TRBJ1-6	-	CATSRDRNNSPLHF	TGTGCCACCAGCAGAGATAGGAATAATTCACCCCTCCACTTT
TRBV5-1	-	TRBJ2-2	-	CASSRGGDTFTGELFF	TGCGCCAGCAGCCGTGGGGGGGACACATTTACCGGGGAGCTGTTTTTT
TRBV6-2/TRBV6-3	-	TRBJ1-1	-	CASSVRRGPAAFF	TGTGCCAGCAGCGTCCGTCGAGGGCCGGCAGCTTTCTTT
TRBV7-2	TRBD1	TRBJ1-1	once	CASRKLKTGVAFF	TGTGCCAGCAGAAAACTGAAGACAGGGGTAGCTTTCTTT
TRBV7-9	-	TRBJ2-2	-	CASIRERNTGELFF	TGTGCCAGCATCAGGGAAAGGAACACCGGGGAGCTGTTTTTT
TRBV20-1	TRBD2	TRBJ2-5	few	CSAPIAAGVQETQYF	TGCAGTGCCCCGATAGCAGCGGGGGTCCAAGAGACCCAGTACTTC
TRBV20-1	TRBD2	TRBJ2-5	few	CSARELLAGRQETQYF	TGCAGTGCTAGAGAGTTGCTAGCGGGGCGACAAGAGACCCAGTACTTC
TRBV20-1	-	TRBJ1-1	-	CSASHTGTEAFF	TGCAGTGCTAGCCACACAGGGACTGAAGCTTTCTTT
TRBV20-1	-	TRBJ2-1	many	CSARDRARSGEQFF	TGCAGTGCTAGAGATCGGGCTAGATCGGGGGAGCAGTTCTTC
TRBV10-3	-	TRBJ2-3	-	CAISAPGGGDTQYF	TGTGCCATCAGTGCCCCGGGTGGTGGAGATACGCAGTATTTT
TRBV2	TRBD1	TRBJ2-5	-	CASEARTGKETQYF	TGTGCCAGCGAGGCCCGGACAGGGAAAGAGACCCAGTACTTC
TRBV7-3	-	TRBJ2-7	-	CASSPGPASHEQYF	TGTGCCAGCAGCCCGGGCCCCGCCAGCCACGAGCAGTACTTC
TRBV6-1	-	TRBJ1-2	-	CASSLWTANYGYTF	TGTGCCAGCAGCCTATGGACAGCGAACTATGGCTACACCTTC
TRBV5-1	-	TRBJ1-2	-	CASSLDEGYTF	TGCGCCAGCAGCTTGGATGAAGGCTACACCTTC
TRBV20-1	TRBD1	TRBJ2-2	few	CSARGATGGGNTGELFF	TGCAGTGCTAGAGGGGCGACAGGGGGAGGGAACACCGGGGAGCTGTTTTTT
TRBV29-1	-	TRBJ2-6	-	CSVLRPLSGANVLTF	TGCAGCGTCTTAAGACCCCTCTCTGGGGCCAACGTCCTGACTTTC
TRBV12-3/TRBV12-4	-	TRBJ2-7	-	CASSFIIRGRYEQYF	TGTGCCAGCAGTTTTATCATTCGCGGTCGCTACGAGCAGTACTTC
TRBV4-3	-	TRBJ2-1	few	CASSQALVSEQFF	TGCGCCAGCAGCCAGGCGTTAGTTTCTGAGCAGTTCTTC
TRBV4-3	-	TRBJ2-3	few	CASSQQIGPGTQYF	TGCGCCAGCAGCCAACAGATCGGTCCGGGCACGCAGTATTTT
TRBV3-1	TRBD2	TRBJ2-5	-	CASSQVVAGSGTQYF	TGTGCCAGCAGCCAAGTAGTAGCGGGATCCGGTACCCAGTACTTC
TRBV7-7	-	TRBJ2-5	few	CASSHEALETQYF	TGTGCCAGCAGCCACGAAGCCCTAGAGACCCAGTACTTC
TRBV29-1	TRBD2	TRBJ2-7	-	CSVGGLAGGYEQYF	TGCAGCGTTGGCGGACTAGCGGGGGGCTACGAGCAGTACTTC
TRBV9	TRBD2	TRBJ2-2	-	CASSVAGTSVGELFF	TGTGCCAGCAGCGTAGCAGGGACTAGCGTCGGGGAGCTGTTTTTT
TRBV3-1	-	TRBJ2-1	few	CASTTGIGALEQFF	TGTGCCAGCACAACAGGGATTGGTGCGCTTGAGCAGTTCTTC
TRBV6-1	-	TRBJ1-4	few	CASSPPYIGANEKLFF	TGTGCCAGCAGCCCCCCCTATATTGGGGCTAATGAAAAACTGTTTTTT
TRBV12-3/TRBV12-4	-	TRBJ2-7	many	CASSLTPNEQYF	TGTGCCAGCAGCTTAACACCCAACGAGCAGTACTTC
TRBV9	-	TRBJ2-1	-	CASNQGSFRGYNEQFF	TGTGCCAGCAACCAAGGGTCCTTCAGGGGTTACAATGAGCAGTTCTTC
TRBV18	TRBD2	TRBJ2-7	few	CASSPGGSSEQYF	TGTGCCAGCTCACCTGGCGGGAGTAGCGAGCAGTACTTC
TRBV12-3/TRBV12-4	-	TRBJ2-1	few	CASSATWGLGEDEQFF	TGTGCCAGCAGTGCTACATGGGGCCTAGGGGAGGATGAGCAGTTCTTC
TRBV9	-	TRBJ2-1	few	CASSATGASNEQFF	TGTGCCAGCAGCGCTACCGGGGCCTCCAATGAGCAGTTCTTC
TRBV15	-	TRBJ2-1	few	CATAGVNEQFF	TGTGCCACAGCCGGGGTCAATGAGCAGTTCTTC
TRBV18	-	TRBJ2-7	-	CASSAWQGYEQYF	TGTGCCAGCTCGGCATGGCAGGGCTACGAGCAGTACTTC
TRBV11-2	TRBD2	TRBJ2-1	few	CASRQVGGALYNEQFF	TGTGCCAGCAGACAGGTCGGGGGGGCCCTTTACAATGAGCAGTTCTTC
TRBV18	-	TRBJ2-6	few	CASSQGHGANVLTF	TGTGCCAGCTCACAGGGACATGGGGCCAACGTCCTGACTTTC
TRBV20-1	-	TRBJ2-1	-	CSARDSSRSYNEQFF	TGCAGTGCTAGAGATTCGTCCAGATCCTACAATGAGCAGTTCTTC
TRBV4-2	-	TRBJ1-4	few	CASSPPGESSEKLFF	TGTGCCAGCAGCCCGCCCGGGGAGTCCAGCGAAAAACTGTTTTTT